These 6 T cell receptor beta chains were all obtained from the same sample, sequenced in a study of response to subunit inactivated influenza vaccine. One entry per CDR3 protein, called by TCRdb with MiXCR from the RT-PCR reads. In the table there are 500,000 to 650,000 distinct CDR3 sequences, approximately 7.1% of which are singletons. The source was PBMCs from blood, collected less than 30 months after vaccination. The receptors stem from a man aged 50 to 69 who received an inactivated influenza vaccine.

There are a few counts of this clonotype. This sequence joins TRBV10-2 and TRBJ2-7, with TRBD1 as a possible D gene (5 bases). Germline CDR1 and CDR2: WSHSY and SAAADI. Trimming stripped 7 bases from V and 0 bases from J, with 16 bases between. This CDR3 comprises 15 residues. The CDR3 spells CASKDKGFPSYEQYF. In nucleotides, the CDR3 is TGCGCCAGCAAGGATAAGGGGTTCCCCTCCTACGAGCAGTACTTC.

CDR3 DNA sequence: TGTGCCAGCAGCGTAGACCCGACGGGAGGCTACACCTTC. Its protein is CASSVDPTGGYTF. V and J are TRBV9 and TRBJ1-2; D unclear. The CDR3 extends over 13 amino acids. The V gene lost 0 bases and the J gene lost 8 bases, with 11 bases spanning the gap. Germline CDR1 is SGDLS and CDR2 is YYNGEE.

CDR3 sequence (DNA): TGCAGCGTTGGGCAGGGTATGACCGGGGAGCTGTTTTTT. Its translation is CSVGQGMTGELFF. The V and J genes are TRBV29-1 and TRBJ2-2; TRBD1 is a possible D gene (5 bases). V gave up 4 bases and J gave up 5 bases, with 11 bases separating them. The CDR3 sequence is 13 residues long. Germline CDR1 and CDR2: SQVTM and ANQGSEA.

The chain carries TRBV5-6 and TRBJ2-3; the D gene could be TRBD1 or TRBD2 (5 bases each). This CDR3 is 15 amino acids long. Germline assignment: CDR1 SGHDT and CDR2 YYEEEE. Trimming cost V 4 bases and J 4 bases, with 16 bases left between them. CDR3 residues: CASSPDYRGPDTQYF. CDR3 nucleotides: TGTGCCAGCAGCCCAGACTACCGGGGCCCAGATACGCAGTATTTT.

The chain joins TRBV2 to TRBJ1-6, with D uncertain. V dropped 3 bases and J dropped 11 bases, with 5 bases sitting between them. The germline gives CDR1 SNHLY, CDR2 FYNNEI. The CDR3 has 11 amino acids. For the CDR3, the DNA is TGTGCCAGCAGTGAGAGTACACCCCTCCACTTT. This translates into CASSESTPLHF.

This clonotype was found many times. The chain joins TRBV12-3 or TRBV12-4 to TRBJ2-7; 9 nucleotides line up with TRBD2. CDR3 size: 14 residues. The J segment lost 7 bases and the V segment lost 3 bases, leaving 7 bases of the junction unmatched. The CDR3 reads CASSFGGGAGEQYF. The CDR3, as DNA: TGTGCCAGCAGTTTTGGCGGGGGGGCTGGAGAGCAGTACTTC.